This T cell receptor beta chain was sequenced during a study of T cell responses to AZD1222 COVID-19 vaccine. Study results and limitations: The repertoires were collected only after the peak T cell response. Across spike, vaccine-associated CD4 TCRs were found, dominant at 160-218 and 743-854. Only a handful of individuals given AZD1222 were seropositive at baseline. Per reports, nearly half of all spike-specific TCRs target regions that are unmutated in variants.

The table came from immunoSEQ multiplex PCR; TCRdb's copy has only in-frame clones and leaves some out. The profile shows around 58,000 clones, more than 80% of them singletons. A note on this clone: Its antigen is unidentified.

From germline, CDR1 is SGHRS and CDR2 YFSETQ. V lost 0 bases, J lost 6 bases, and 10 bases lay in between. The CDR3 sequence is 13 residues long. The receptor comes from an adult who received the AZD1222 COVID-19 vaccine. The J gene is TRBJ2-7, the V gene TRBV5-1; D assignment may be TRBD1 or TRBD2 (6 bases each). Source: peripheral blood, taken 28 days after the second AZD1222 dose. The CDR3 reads CASSLARGGEQYF. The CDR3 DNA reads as TGCGCCAGCAGCTTGGCCAGGGGAGGCGAGCAGTACTTC.